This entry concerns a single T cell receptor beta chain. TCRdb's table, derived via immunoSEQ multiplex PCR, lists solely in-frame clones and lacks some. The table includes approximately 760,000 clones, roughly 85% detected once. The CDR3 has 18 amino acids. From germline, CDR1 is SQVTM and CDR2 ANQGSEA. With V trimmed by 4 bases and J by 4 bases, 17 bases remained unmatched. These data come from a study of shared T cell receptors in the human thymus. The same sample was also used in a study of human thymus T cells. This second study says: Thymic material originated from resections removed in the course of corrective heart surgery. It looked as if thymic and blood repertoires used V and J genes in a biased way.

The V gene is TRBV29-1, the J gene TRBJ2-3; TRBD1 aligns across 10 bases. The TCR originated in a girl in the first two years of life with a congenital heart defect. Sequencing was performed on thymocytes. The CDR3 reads CSVVLRQGANRAADTQYF. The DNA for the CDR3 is TGCAGCGTTGTGTTGAGACAGGGGGCCAACCGCGCCGCAGATACGCAGTATTTT.